A selection of T cell receptor beta chains follows, all from one sample in a study of human T cells and chemical hapten exposure. One entry per CDR3 protein results from TCRdb running MiXCR on the RACE reads. In the table there are fewer than 55,000 distinct CDR3 sequences, roughly a tenth of which are singletons. The sequencing here drew on whole blood, taken in connection with sensitization to the hapten diphenylcyclopropenone (DPC). Source of these receptors: a woman between 40 and 55 years old with alopecia areata. Some clones in this sample may be carry-over from other donors' samples. The CDR3 runs from the conserved cysteine through the conserved F or W. Each record gives: clone size, J gene, V gene, D gene, CDR3 protein, CDR3 DNA. D genes are given only for firm matches. Clone size is stated in some rows and not others, as once, few, many or a class when expanded.

few	TRBJ1-2	TRBV11-3	TRBD1	CASSRQGKDGYTF	TGTGCCAGCAGCCGACAGGGAAAGGATGGCTACACCTTC
.	TRBJ2-1	TRBV18	.	CASSPPVADVNEQFF	TGTGCCAGCTCACCACCGGTGGCGGACGTTAATGAGCAGTTCTTC
.	TRBJ2-7	TRBV7-2	.	CASSLGGRRSYEQYF	TGTGCCAGCAGCTTGGGGGGACGGCGGTCCTACGAGCAGTACTTC
.	TRBJ2-1	TRBV7-2	.	CASSSGPGKFF	TGTGCCAGCAGCTCGGGGCCTGGGAAGTTCTTC
.	TRBJ2-1	TRBV5-1	TRBD1	CASSFDRGSLNEQFF	TGCGCCAGCAGCTTCGACAGGGGGTCCCTCAATGAGCAGTTCTTC
many	TRBJ2-6	TRBV19	.	CASSVSGANVLTF	TGTGCCAGTAGCGTCTCTGGGGCCAACGTCCTGACTTTC
.	TRBJ2-7	TRBV4-1	.	CASSQAQASSYEQYF	TGCGCCAGCAGCCAAGCGCAGGCGAGCTCCTACGAGCAGTACTTC
.	TRBJ2-5	TRBV7-9	.	CASSPGLPGVETQYF	TGTGCCAGCAGCCCGGGACTCCCTGGGGTGGAGACCCAGTACTTC
.	TRBJ1-1	TRBV10-3	.	CAISESGGAPAFF	TGTGCCATCAGTGAGTCTGGGGGAGCCCCAGCTTTCTTT
many	TRBJ2-7	TRBV20-1	.	CSASVSSYEQYF	TGCAGTGCTAGTGTCAGCTCCTACGAGCAGTACTTC
.	TRBJ1-6	TRBV4-2	TRBD1	CASSLQGGNSPLHF	TGTGCCAGCAGCCTACAGGGGGGTAATTCACCCCTCCACTTT
many	TRBJ1-2	TRBV14	.	CASSPQDRYGYTF	TGTGCCAGCAGCCCCCAGGATCGCTATGGCTACACCTTC
many	TRBJ2-1	TRBV6-4	.	CASSEGTFNEQFF	TGTGCCAGCAGTGAGGGAACCTTTAATGAGCAGTTCTTC
many	TRBJ1-5	TRBV6-1	.	CASSLQKGSNQPQHF	TGTGCCAGCAGTCTTCAGAAAGGGAGCAATCAGCCCCAGCATTTT